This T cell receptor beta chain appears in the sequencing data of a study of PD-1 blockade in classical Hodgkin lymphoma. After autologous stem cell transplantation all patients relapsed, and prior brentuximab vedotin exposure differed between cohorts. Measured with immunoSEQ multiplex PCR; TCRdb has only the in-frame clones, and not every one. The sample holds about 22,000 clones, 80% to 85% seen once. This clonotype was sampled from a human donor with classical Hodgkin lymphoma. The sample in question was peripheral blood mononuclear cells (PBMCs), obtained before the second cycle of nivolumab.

The chain's CDR3 is CASSVTFRTDTQYF. CDR3 DNA: TGTGCCAGCAGCGTCACGTTCCGCACAGATACGCAGTATTTT. V and J are TRBV9 and TRBJ2-3, with D unresolved. Trimming pared 2 bases from V and 1 base from J, leaving 8 bases between. From germline, CDR1 is SGDLS and CDR2 YYNGEE. CDR3 size: 14 residues.